This T cell receptor (beta chain) comes out of a study of T cell clones after liver transplantation. Study information: Post-transplant blood was tracked for graft-donor-reactive T cell clones identified in a pre-transplant mixed lymphocyte reaction. Subjects received no induction therapy and standard immunosuppression until randomization at 12-24 months post-transplant.

Trimming removed 3 bases at V and 6 bases at J, with 12 bases between. This CDR3 contains 14 residues. From germline, CDR1 is MDHEN and CDR2 SYDVKM. Clones were sequenced by immunoSEQ multiplex PCR, and TCRdb holds only the in-frame ones, with some missing. The sample yields about 120,000 clones, approximately 90% seen once. V is TRBV28 and J is TRBJ1-5, with D possibly TRBD1 on 5 matching bases. The specimen was CD4+ T cells from blood, collected 12 months after liver transplant. The receptor was derived from a human patient who received a liver transplant. Some of the T cells may derive from the graft donor. The CDR3 loop is CASSLSGYRQPQHF. The DNA of the CDR3 is TGTGCCAGCAGTTTGTCAGGGTACCGTCAGCCCCAGCATTTT.